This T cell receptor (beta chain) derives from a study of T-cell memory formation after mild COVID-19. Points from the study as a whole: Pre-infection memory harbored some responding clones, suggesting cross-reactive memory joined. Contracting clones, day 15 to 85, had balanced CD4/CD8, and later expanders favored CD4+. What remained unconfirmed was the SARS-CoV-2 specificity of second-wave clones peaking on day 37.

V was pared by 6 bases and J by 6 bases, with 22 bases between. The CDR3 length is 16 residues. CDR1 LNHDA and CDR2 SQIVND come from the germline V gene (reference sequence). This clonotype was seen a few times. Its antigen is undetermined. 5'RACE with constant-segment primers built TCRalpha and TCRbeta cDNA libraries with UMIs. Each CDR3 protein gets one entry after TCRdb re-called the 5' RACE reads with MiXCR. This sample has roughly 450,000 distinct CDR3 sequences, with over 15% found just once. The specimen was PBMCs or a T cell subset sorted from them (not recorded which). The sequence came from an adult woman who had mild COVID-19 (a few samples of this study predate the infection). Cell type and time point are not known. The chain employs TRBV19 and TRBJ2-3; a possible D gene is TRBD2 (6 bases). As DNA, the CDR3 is TGTGCCAGTAGCGACCTCAGCCCGACTAGTTGGGATACGCAGTATTTT. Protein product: CASSDLSPTSWDTQYF.